This paragraph reports one TCR beta chain. The antigen it binds to is not known. No base quality information exists; no much larger clone differs at one position. The sample is drawn from a study of long-term antiretroviral therapy in people with HIV (dated by TCRdb to 2021 to 2024). In the study overall: The earliest samples were collected about a decade before the 2015 WHO recommendation for immediate ART, when ART was typically delayed until CD4 counts fell. Whether ART initiation and durable HIV suppression were associated with changes in peripheral blood TRB repertoire composition and diversity was tested in a retrospective serial study. A total of over 150 cryopreserved PBMC samples came from a few dozen adults with confirmed HIV infection and were collected serially over a mean of approximately six years (range 1-12). Among the approximately 30 participants with HIV, fewer than twelve were female. Test extractions of a monoclonal T-cell line alongside a few dozen polyclonal samples showed no cross-contamination during QIAcube processing.

The research as a whole found: The samples span the years 2004 to 2017, and the ART regimens used may be less effective than current regimens. Inferences about post-ART repertoire changes are limited because no data were available on ART adherence, viral resistance or therapy changes. Owing to limited PBMC availability, only the TCR beta chain was sequenced, without alpha chain pairing. At every time point, the repertoire was dominated by expanded TRB clones first identified before ART initiation, although this dominance fluctuated and, in many PLHIV, declined after ART. Starting ART was linked to a significant rise in TRB diversity, yet even with long-term ART the diversity remained significantly lower than in transplant donor controls. Unsorted PBMC were profiled instead of sorted CD4+ and CD8+ T cells because pre-ART samples had limited cell numbers. CDR3 length ranges in HIV repertoires were narrower than in controls, and network structure suggested an antigen-experienced repertoire with only a slight naive shift after ART.

Participants were included only if at least one PBMC sample before ART initiation and at least two post-ART samples were available. All participants with HIV were treated in the United States of America. Cryopreserved samples of about 0.95-10 million PBMC were thawed and washed before DNA extraction. At the time of the earliest PBMC sample, participants with HIV were aged between roughly 20 and 60 years. Per participant, PBMC samples came from 1-4 timepoints prior to ART initiation and 2-8 timepoints following ART initiation, for a median of 7 samples. Serial HIV viral load, CD4+ T-cell count, ART history and demographic data were obtained for every participant. A Qiagen kit on a QIAcube was used to extract genomic DNA from unsorted PBMC, with samples processed in batches of 12. The trim is 1 base for V and 6 bases for J, with a gap of 13 bases between the germline ends. From a lookup of the germline V gene, CDR1 and CDR2 are SGHDT and YYEEEE. Inclusive of the bounding cysteine and phenylalanine, the CDR3 is 14 residues long. Only the CDR3 DNA is retained, 42 bases long and in frame from the first base.

Sequencing of the TRB variable region was done with the immunoSEQ hsTCRB v3.0 assay at survey level resolution. TRB sequencing targeted a depth of 40,000-50,000 T-cell genomes per sample. TRB libraries were pooled and sequenced on an Illumina MiSeq using a v3 150-cycle kit. Processing in the source paper ran as follows. Analysis of repertoires was carried out in R inside a reproducible Nextflow workflow spanning QC, data transformation and analysis. LymphoSeq2, an R package for AIRR-Seq data exploration, was used to implement custom analyses. A handful of samples that produced fewer than 5000 total TRB sequences were removed, so approximately 190 HIV repertoires were analyzed. Among the 200 or so HIV repertoires that were kept, roughly 58 were collected before ART initiation and 120 to 140 were collected after ART initiation. Each repertoire was downsampled to 5000 TRB nucleotide sequences, and summary statistics were averaged across 100 downsampling iterations. Only TRB sequences with CDR3 regions of at least seven amino acids were retained for analysis. Two measures captured diversity: a Shannon entropy-derived clonality score and the Gini coefficient. In the repertoire networks, any two of the top 5000 CDR3 amino acid sequences were linked whenever the two sequences differed by an edit distance of one. For TRB CDR3 amino acid sequences, GLIPH2 was used to predict antigen specificity groups and MHC restriction. To flag known associations with CMV, EBV, HIV or tissue antigens, CDR3 amino acid sequences were compared against VDJdb and McPAS-TCR. Pre-ART, post-ART and control groups were compared with Wilcoxon signed-rank tests and Holm-Bonferroni correction. Entries here come from immuneACCESS through TCRdb and include only in-frame sequences with V and J called. Some clones fail to appear in such tables; in the studies checked, an unresolved V gene covers under half of the shortfall, and the cause of the remainder is unknown. That table furnishes V, J and clone size, whereas the DNA furnished D and trimming. In all, the sample holds tens of thousands of clones, and 84% of those were seen once. Less than 7% of the sample is taken by the ten largest.

The starting material was unsorted PBMCs, obtained 0.4 years after starting antiretroviral therapy. This TCR derives from a man aged 18 to 29 with HIV. The sequence joins TRBV5-6 to TRBJ1-1; there is no confident call for the D gene. The nucleotide sequence reads TGTGCCAGCAGCTTGTCCGGCCGGCTCGCTGAAGCTTTCTTT. Protein translation: CASSLSGRLAEAFF.